This TCR beta chain appears in the sequencing data of a study of OX40 agonist ivuxolimab in advanced cancers. Clones were sequenced by immunoSEQ multiplex PCR, and TCRdb holds only the in-frame ones, with some missing. The sample lists around 57,000 clones; approximately 90% were seen once. Germline V gene sequence: CDR1 MNHEY, CDR2 SMNVEV (reference sequence). The CDR3 has 16 residues. V gave up 2 bases and J gave up 8 bases, with 16 bases separating them. On this clone itself: Antigen specificity is unknown.

Notes on the study in general: Some nonresponders likewise displayed low normalized T-cell clonal expansion.

The clonotype comes from an adult with an advanced solid tumor such as melanoma, head and neck, liver or kidney cancer. The V and J genes are TRBV27 and TRBJ1-6; TRBD1 is a possible D gene (5 bases). Sample: CD4+ or CD8+ T cells sorted from blood, taken in a trial of the OX40 agonist ivuxolimab. The CDR3 sequence is CASSLGAGAGYSPLHF. The CDR3 DNA follows: TGTGCCAGCAGTTTAGGGGCAGGAGCGGGCTATTCACCCCTCCACTTT.